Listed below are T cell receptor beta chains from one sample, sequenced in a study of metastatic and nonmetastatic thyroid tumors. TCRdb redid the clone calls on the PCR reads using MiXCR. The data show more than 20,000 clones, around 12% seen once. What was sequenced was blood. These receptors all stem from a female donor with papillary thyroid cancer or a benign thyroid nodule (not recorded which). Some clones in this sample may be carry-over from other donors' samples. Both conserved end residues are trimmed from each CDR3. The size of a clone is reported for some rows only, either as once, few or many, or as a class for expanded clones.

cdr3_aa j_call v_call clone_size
ATSRDTGTLWGYT TRBJ1-2 TRBV15 many
ASRGIGLTEAF TRBJ1-1 TRBV6-1 -
ASSQEGTGYEKLF TRBJ1-4 TRBV4-1 many
SSAVAGLVCYEQY TRBJ2-7 TRBV20-1 -
AWSEGQGSDTQY TRBJ2-3 TRBV30 many
ATGAQWNQPQH TRBJ1-5 TRBV15 -
ASSLRGQNEKLF TRBJ1-4 TRBV4-1 many
ASSLRDREAGELF TRBJ2-2 TRBV5-1 many
ASSDRGRNQPQH TRBJ1-5 TRBV6-1 medium-sized
ASNIWGGPNTGELF TRBJ2-2 TRBV19 many
SAGHDMGSYDQY TRBJ2-7 TRBV20-1 -
ATGEHYNEQF TRBJ2-1 TRBV15 -
ASKAGGDADTQY TRBJ2-3 TRBV19 many
ASSQDPGQGVESQY TRBJ2-5 TRBV4-1 many
ASSETGREQY TRBJ2-7 TRBV28 medium-sized
ASSGGDSSGTDTQY TRBJ2-3 TRBV4-2 many
ASSFIQGPYNEQF TRBJ2-1 TRBV28 many
ASSLPGQGPQETQY TRBJ2-5 TRBV7-3 many
ASSPEDRPYYGYT TRBJ1-2 TRBV18 many
ASSPPWTNEQF TRBJ2-1 TRBV11-2 -
SVDHGGTGELF TRBJ2-2 TRBV29-1 many
ASSFLGETYEQY TRBJ2-7 TRBV28 many
ATSDPASGRAAEQY TRBJ2-7 TRBV24-1 -
ASSVGLAGVLDTGELF TRBJ2-2 TRBV9 many
ASSVVGFGNTIY TRBJ1-3 TRBV9 many
ASSLRNRGFSYNEQF TRBJ2-1 TRBV12-3/TRBV12-4 medium-sized
ASSPEGPGTEAF TRBJ1-1 TRBV5-1 many
ASSSGETQY TRBJ2-5 TRBV6-2/TRBV6-3 many
ASSLMVDHYYEQY TRBJ2-7 TRBV28 medium-sized
ASSYSKRGPNNSPLH TRBJ1-6 TRBV6-5 medium-sized
ASSIDPGTVDGYA TRBJ1-2 TRBV5-4 -